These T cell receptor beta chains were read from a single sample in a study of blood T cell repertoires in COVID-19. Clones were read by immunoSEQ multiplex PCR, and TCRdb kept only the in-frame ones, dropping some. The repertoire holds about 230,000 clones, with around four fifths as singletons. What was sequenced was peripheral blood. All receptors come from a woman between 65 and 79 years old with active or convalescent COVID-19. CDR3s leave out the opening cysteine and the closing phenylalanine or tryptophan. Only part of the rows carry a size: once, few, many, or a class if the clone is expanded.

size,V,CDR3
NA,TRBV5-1,ASSSGTSGEKLF
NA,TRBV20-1,SASSLARLYNEQF
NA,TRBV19,ASIDRPKGGELF
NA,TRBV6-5,ASMVVQGNQPQH
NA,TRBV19,ATSGRGRQSNQPQH
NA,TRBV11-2,ASSSRVWVEAF
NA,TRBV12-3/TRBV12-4,ASSRLDEQF
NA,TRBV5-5,ASSLTGTGEQY
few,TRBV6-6,ASSYSAQGGAF
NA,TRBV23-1,ASSQSILHPVDRPLGNQPQH
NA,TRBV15,ATSRDRGNEKLF
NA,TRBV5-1,ASSQLGGSTYEQY
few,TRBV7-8,ASSWTGGTPQH
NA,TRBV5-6,ASSLDPSGARTDTQY
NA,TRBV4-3,ASSRVAGGPRELF
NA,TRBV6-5,AIDEGFAGYT
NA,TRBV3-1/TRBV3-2,ASSQGYPGQTQY
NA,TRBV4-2,ASSQDRGLLNTEAF
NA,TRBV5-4,ASSLAGVTGELF
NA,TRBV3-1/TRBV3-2,ASSQMGGQF
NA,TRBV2,ASSAGTFTSPLH
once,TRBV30,AWTVPGQGLGSPLH
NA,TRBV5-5,ASSTTGTSGYNEQF
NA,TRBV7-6,ASSPSGGATDTQY
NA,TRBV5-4,ASSSGTSGSWTDTQY
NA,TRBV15,ATSRDTGVPLNTIY
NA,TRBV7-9,ASSLYEGLHGEQY
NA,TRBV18,ASSPGTASYGYT
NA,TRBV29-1,SGGGEADYGYT
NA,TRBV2,ASRATGGSQPQH
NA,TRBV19,ASSMTVNQNEKLF
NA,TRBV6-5,ASAPSGVRIDTQY
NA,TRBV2,ASREEEYQPQH
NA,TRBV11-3,ASSSYPGTGYSVDEQF
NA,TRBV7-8,ASSLAYEGNYEQY
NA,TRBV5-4,ASSSSSGTTTEETQY
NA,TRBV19,ASSITWGPYEQY
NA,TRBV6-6,ASSWQGGGYT
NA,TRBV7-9,ASSPGDEAF
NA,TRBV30,AWKEGGRADTQY
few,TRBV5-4,ASSLERDSPLH
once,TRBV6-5,ASSDTQANQPQH
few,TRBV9,ASTWGLTGNEKLF
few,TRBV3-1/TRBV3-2,ASSQDHRLNTGELF
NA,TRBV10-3,AINQGGNTGELF
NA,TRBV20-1,SARMGGTQY
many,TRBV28,ASSSSAAGQGAHGYGYT
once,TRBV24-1,AAGGQSTDTQY
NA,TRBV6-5,ASVSTGGGEQY
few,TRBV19,ASSGGQNTEAF
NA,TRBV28,ASSGLNTEAF
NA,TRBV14,ASSQWGGNTGELF
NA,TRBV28,ASRASSAGGYNEQF
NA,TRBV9,ASSAGQGAGQPQH
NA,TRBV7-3,ASSPLTGVSTGELF
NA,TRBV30,AWTSKRATKNIQY
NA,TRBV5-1,ASSLAGRQETQY
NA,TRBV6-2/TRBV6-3,ASSFRRTSGTYEQY
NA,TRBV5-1,ASSLVGGSHNEQF